The sample holds a few counts of the clone carrying this TCR beta chain. The target antigen is unknown. These data belong to a study of cytomegalovirus exposure and HLA in healthy donors. PCR involved 60 Vbeta and 13 Jbeta primers. Sequencing was performed with immunoSEQ multiplex PCR; in TCRdb, only in-frame clones are kept and a portion is missing. The sample includes about 160,000 clones, approximately 75% of them seen just once. Study-wide results and caveats: Later, TCR association rates were found to vary by HLA locus, highest for DRB1 and lowest for HLA-C. Roughly uniform depth of sequencing across donors was assumed in presence/absence analyses. Solely CMV serostatus was available to characterize immune exposure. Data from an earlier analysis indicated that most TCR beta V segments were productive either about 87% or about 30% of the time.

This CDR3 region has 14 residues. Germline V gene sequence: CDR1 WNHNN, CDR2 SYGVQD (reference sequence). Trimming removed 2 bases from V and 7 bases from J, with 15 bases in between. The sample taken for sequencing was PBMCs. The chain carries TRBV10-1 and TRBJ2-7; possible D gene TRBD1, 7 bases. The origin of this receptor is a woman aged 18-29 years in good health and CMV-seronegative. The CDR3 here is CASSEGRTDREQYF. For the CDR3, the DNA is TGCGCCAGCAGTGAGGGGAGGACGGACAGGGAGCAGTACTTC.